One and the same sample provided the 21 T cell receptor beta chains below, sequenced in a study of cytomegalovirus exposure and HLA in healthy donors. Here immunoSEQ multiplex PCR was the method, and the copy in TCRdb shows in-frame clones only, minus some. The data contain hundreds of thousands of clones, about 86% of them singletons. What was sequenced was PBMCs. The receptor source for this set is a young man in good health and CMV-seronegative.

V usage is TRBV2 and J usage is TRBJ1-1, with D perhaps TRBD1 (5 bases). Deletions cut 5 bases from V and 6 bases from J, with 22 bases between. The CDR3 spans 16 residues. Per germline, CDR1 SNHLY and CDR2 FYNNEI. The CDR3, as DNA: TGTGCCAGCAGTTCCCAAGCGGGGGGGGGTTGGCCTGAAGCTTTCTTT. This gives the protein CASSSQAGGGWPEAFF.

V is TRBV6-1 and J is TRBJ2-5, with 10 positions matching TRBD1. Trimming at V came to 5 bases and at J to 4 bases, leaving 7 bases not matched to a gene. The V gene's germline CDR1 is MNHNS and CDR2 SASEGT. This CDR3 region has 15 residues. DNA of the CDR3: TGTGCCAGCAGTTTAGGACAGGGGGAAGTAGAGACCCAGTACTTC. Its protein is CASSLGQGEVETQYF.

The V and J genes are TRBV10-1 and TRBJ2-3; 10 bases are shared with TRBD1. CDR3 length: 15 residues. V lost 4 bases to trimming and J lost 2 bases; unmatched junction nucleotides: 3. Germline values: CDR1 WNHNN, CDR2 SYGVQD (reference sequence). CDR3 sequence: CASSGGQGLTDTQYF. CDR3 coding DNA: TGCGCCAGCAGTGGGGGACAGGGGCTCACAGATACGCAGTATTTT.

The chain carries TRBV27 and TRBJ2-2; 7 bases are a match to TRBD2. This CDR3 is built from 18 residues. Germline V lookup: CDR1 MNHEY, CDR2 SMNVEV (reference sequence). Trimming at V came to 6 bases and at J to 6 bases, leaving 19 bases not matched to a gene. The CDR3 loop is CASSGTTDSWGSAGELFF. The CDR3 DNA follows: TGTGCCAGCAGCGGGACTACCGATTCATGGGGGAGCGCCGGGGAGCTGTTTTTT.

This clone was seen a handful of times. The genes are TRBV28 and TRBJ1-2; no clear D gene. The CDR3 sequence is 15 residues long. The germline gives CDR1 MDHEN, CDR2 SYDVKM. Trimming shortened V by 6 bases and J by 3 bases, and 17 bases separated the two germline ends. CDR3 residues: CASRGSGRGDYGYTF. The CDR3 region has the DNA TGTGCCAGCAGGGGGTCGGGGAGAGGCGACTATGGCTACACCTTC.

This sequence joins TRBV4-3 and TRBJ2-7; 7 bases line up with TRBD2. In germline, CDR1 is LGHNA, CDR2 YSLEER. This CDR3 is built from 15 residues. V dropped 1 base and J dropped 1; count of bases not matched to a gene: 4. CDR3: CASSQGGGLSYEQYF. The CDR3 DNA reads TGCGCCAGCAGCCAAGGCGGGGGTCTATCCTACGAGCAGTACTTC.

This CDR3 reads CSGGFMETQYF. The CDR3 nucleotides read TGCAGTGGAGGGTTCATGGAGACCCAGTACTTC. This chain links TRBV20-1 with TRBJ2-5, with a weak D call TRBD2 (5 bases). CDR1 and CDR2 (germline): DFQATT, SNEGSKA (reference sequence). Trimming shortened V by 7 bases and J by 5 bases, and 11 bases separated the two germline ends. CDR3 length equals 11 residues.

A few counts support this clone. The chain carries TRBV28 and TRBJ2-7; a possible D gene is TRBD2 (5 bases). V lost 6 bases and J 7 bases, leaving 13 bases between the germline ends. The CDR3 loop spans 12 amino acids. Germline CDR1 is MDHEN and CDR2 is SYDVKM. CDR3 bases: TGTGCCAGCAGCCCCCTCCCGGGGGAGCAGTACTTC. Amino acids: CASSPLPGEQYF.

The CDR3 sequence is CASSYSASGGTEQFF. CDR3 in DNA: TGTGCCAGCAGTTACTCGGCTAGCGGGGGGACTGAGCAGTTCTTC. This rearrangement joins TRBV6-5 to TRBJ2-1, with 11 bases identical to TRBD2. The CDR3 length is 15 residues. With 0 bases clipped from V and 9 bases from J, the junction kept 4 bases outside the gene matches. Germline-derived CDR1 and CDR2 are MNHEY and SVGAGI.

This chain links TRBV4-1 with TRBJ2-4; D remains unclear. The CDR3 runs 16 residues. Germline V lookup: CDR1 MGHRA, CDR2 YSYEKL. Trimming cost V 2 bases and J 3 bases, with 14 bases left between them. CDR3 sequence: CASSQTLPVGKNIQYF. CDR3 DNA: TGCGCCAGCAGCCAAACGCTACCGGTCGGCAAAAACATTCAGTACTTC.

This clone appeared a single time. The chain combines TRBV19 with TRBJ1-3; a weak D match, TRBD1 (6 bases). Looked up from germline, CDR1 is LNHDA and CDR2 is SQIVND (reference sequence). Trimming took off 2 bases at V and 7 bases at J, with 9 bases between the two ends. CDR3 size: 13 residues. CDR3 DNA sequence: TGTGCCAGTAGTATAACAGGGCTGAACACCATATATTTT. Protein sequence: CASSITGLNTIYF.

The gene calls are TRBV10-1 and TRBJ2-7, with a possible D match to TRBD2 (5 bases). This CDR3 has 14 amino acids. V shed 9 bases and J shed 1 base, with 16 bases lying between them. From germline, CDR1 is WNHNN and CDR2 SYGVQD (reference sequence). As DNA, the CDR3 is TGCGCCAGTAGATCGGACTGGGGATCCTACGAGCAGTACTTC. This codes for CASRSDWGSYEQYF.

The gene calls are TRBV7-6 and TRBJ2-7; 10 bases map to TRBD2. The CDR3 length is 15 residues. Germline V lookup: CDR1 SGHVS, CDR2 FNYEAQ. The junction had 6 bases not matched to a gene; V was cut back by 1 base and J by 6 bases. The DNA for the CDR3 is TGTGCCAGCAGCTTAGACCCTAGCGGGAGCGGCGAGCAGTACTTC. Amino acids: CASSLDPSGSGEQYF.

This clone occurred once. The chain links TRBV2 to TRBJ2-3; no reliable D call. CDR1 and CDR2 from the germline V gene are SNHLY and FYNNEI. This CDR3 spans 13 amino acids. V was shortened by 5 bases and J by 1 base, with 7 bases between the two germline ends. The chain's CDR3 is CASSFPGTDTQYF. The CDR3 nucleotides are TGTGCCAGCAGTTTTCCTGGCACAGATACGCAGTATTTT.

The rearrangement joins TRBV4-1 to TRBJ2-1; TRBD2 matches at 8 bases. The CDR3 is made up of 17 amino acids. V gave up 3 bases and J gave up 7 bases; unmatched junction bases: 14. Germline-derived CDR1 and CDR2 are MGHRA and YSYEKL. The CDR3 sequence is CASSQERRGGLGNEQFF. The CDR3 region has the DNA TGCGCCAGCAGCCAGGAAAGACGGGGGGGCCTTGGGAATGAGCAGTTCTTC.

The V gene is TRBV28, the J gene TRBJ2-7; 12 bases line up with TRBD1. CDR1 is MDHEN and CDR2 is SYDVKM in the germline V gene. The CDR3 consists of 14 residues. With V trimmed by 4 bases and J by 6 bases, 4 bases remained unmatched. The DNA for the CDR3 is TGTGCCAGCAGTTATGGGACAGGGGGCAGCGAGCAGTACTTC. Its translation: CASSYGTGGSEQYF.

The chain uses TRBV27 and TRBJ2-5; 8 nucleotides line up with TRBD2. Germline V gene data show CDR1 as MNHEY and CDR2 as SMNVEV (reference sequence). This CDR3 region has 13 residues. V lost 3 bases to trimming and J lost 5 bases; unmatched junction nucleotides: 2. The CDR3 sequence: CASSFTGGETQYF. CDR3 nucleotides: TGTGCCAGCAGTTTTACGGGGGGGGAGACCCAGTACTTC.

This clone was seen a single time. CDR3 sequence reads: CASKSSGGEQFF. DNA for the CDR3: TGTGCCAGCAAGTCTAGCGGGGGCGAGCAGTTCTTC. The J gene is TRBJ2-1, the V gene TRBV19; 10 bases fit TRBD2. Unmatched junction bases numbered 6, after V lost 9 bases and J lost 10 bases. CDR1 and CDR2 (germline): LNHDA, SQIVND (reference sequence). This CDR3 is 12 amino acids long.

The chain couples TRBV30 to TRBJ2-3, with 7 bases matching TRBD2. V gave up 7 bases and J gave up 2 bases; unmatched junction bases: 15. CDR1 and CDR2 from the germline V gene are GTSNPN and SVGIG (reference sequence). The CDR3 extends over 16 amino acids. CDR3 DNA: TGTGCCTTTCTCCCGGCTAGCGGCACATTCACAGATACGCAGTATTTT. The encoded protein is CAFLPASGTFTDTQYF. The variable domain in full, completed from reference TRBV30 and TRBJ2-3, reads SQTIHQWPATLVQPVGSPLSLECTVEGTSNPNLYWYRQAAGRGLQLLFYSVGIGQISSEVPQNLSASRPQDRQFILSSKKLLLSDSGFYLCAFLPASGTFTDTQYFGPGTRLTVL.

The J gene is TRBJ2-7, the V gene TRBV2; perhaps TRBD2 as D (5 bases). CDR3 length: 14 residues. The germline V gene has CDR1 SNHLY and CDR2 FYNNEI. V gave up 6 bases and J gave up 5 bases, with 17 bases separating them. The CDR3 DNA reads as TGTGCCAGCAGACCACGGGGAGTTGGCAACGAGCAGTACTTC. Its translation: CASRPRGVGNEQYF.

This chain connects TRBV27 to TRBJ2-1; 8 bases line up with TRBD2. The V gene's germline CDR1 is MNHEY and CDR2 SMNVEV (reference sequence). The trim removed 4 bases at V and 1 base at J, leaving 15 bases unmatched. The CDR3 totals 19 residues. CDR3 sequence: CASSSHGRAVFGSYNEQFF. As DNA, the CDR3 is TGTGCCAGCAGTTCGCACGGGAGGGCCGTATTTGGGTCCTACAATGAGCAGTTCTTC.